This TCR beta chain stems from a study of blood T cell repertoires in COVID-19. This clone was observed a handful of times. The protocol was immunoSEQ multiplex PCR, while the TCRdb copy is restricted to in-frame clones and leaves out a portion. Found here are around 300,000 clones, approximately 88% of them singletons; the top ten hold 1.7%. There are 14 residues in the CDR3. Germline CDR1 reads WNHNN; CDR2 reads SYGVQD (reference sequence). Trimming left V 4 bases short and J 3 bases short, with 12 bases between. The genes are TRBV10-1 and TRBJ2-5; D is unresolved. This TCR derives from a woman aged 40-49 years who had recovered from COVID-19. What was sequenced was PBMCs or T cells enriched from blood (not recorded which). The DNA of the CDR3 is TGCGCCAGCAGTGCTAACAGAAACAAAGAGACCCAGTACTTC. Protein: CASSANRNKETQYF.